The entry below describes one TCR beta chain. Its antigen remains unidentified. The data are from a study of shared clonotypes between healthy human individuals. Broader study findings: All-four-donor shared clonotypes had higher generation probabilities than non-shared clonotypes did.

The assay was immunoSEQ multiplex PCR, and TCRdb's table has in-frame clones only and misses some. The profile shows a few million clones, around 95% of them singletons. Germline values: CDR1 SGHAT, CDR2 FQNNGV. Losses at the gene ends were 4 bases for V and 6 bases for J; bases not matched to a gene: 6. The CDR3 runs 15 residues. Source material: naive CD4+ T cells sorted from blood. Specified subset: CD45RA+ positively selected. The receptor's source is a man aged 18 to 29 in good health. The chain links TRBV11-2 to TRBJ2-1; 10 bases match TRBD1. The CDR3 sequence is CASSSGTGESNEQFF. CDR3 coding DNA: TGTGCCAGCAGCTCGGGGACAGGGGAAAGCAATGAGCAGTTCTTC.